This entry is about one T cell receptor beta chain. The entry originates in a study of OX40 agonist ivuxolimab in advanced cancers. On the study more broadly: Males comprised about 78% of the group, whose mean age was approximately 60 years (range 23 to 79).

Sequencing used immunoSEQ multiplex PCR; TCRdb keeps in-frame clones, though not all of them. The data hold approximately 100,000 clones, with around nine tenths observed a single time. Baseline was the first blood sampling point, followed by cycle 4 day 1 and cycle 7 day 1. CDR1 is SGHTA, CDR2 FQGNSA, per germline. This CDR3 spans 15 amino acids. The V gene end was trimmed by 7 bases and the J gene end by 1 base; junction bases not matched to a gene: 7. This receptor was taken from an adult with an advanced solid tumor such as melanoma, head and neck, liver or kidney cancer. The specimen comprised CD4+ or CD8+ T cells sorted from blood, sampled in a trial of the OX40 agonist ivuxolimab. The chain has TRBV7-2 and TRBJ2-5; 9 nucleotides agree with TRBD2. This chain's CDR3 is CASIRVAGVQETQYF. The CDR3 region has the DNA TGTGCCAGCATAAGGGTAGCGGGGGTCCAAGAGACCCAGTACTTC. Complete variable domain (other parts from reference TRBV7-2 and TRBJ2-5): GAGVSQSPSNKVTEKGKDVELRCDPISGHTALYWYRQSLGQGLEFLIYFQGNSAPDKSGLPSDRFSAERTGGSVSTLTIQRTQQEDSAVYLCASIRVAGVQETQYFGPGTRLLVL.